Below, 18 T cell receptor beta chains from the same sample are listed, as sequenced in a study of naive and memory T cell subsets. Both TRBC1 and TRBC2 were covered by a beta constant-region primer of two equimolar oligonucleotides. TCRdb called the UMI-ligation and nested PCR reads again in MiXCR, with one record for every CDR3 protein. This table holds 130,000 to 150,000 distinct CDR3 sequences, over 15% found once. What was sequenced was naive CD4+ T cells from blood. These receptor sequences come from a human donor in good health.

This clonotype occurred a few times. The chain uses TRBV6-5 and TRBJ2-3, with D perhaps matching TRBD2 (6 bases). The CDR3 is made up of 14 amino acids. Trimming took 7 bases from V and 3 from J, leaving 14 bases between them. Germline CDR1 MNHEY, CDR2 SVGAGI. CDR3 nucleotide sequence: TGTGCCAGCACCCCGGGACGGGGGACAGATACGCAGTATTTT. It translates to CASTPGRGTDTQYF.

This clonotype was seen a few times. The V and J genes are TRBV7-9 and TRBJ2-3; D ambiguous. Looked up from germline, CDR1 is SEHNR and CDR2 is FQNEAQ (reference sequence). The CDR3 contains 14 residues. V gave up 2 bases and J gave up 4 bases, with 10 bases separating them. The CDR3 reads CASSLLDHADTQYF. CDR3 sequence (DNA): TGTGCCAGCAGCTTACTGGATCATGCAGATACGCAGTATTTT.

The chain joins TRBV7-2 to TRBJ2-1; 7 bases align to TRBD2. CDR3 size: 12 residues. The J segment lost 12 bases and the V segment lost 5 bases, leaving 7 bases of the junction unmatched. Germline V gives CDR1 SGHTA, CDR2 FQGNSA. The CDR3 DNA reads as TGTGCCAGCAGCGCTAGCGGTGTTGTGCAGTTCTTC. This encodes CASSASGVVQFF. Full variable domain (outside the CDR3, taken from reference TRBV7-2 and TRBJ2-1): GAGVSQSPSNKVTEKGKDVELRCDPISGHTALYWYRQSLGQGLEFLIYFQGNSAPDKSGLPSDRFSAERTGGSVSTLTIQRTQQEDSAVYLCASSASGVVQFFGPGTRLTVL.

In this sample, this clonotype turned up a few times. This chain joins TRBV7-2 and TRBJ2-7; 15 nucleotides line up with TRBD2. Germline CDR1 reads SGHTA; CDR2 reads FQGNSA. This CDR3 spans 19 amino acids. Trimming took 4 bases from V and 1 from J; bases not matched to a gene: 11. The DNA of the CDR3 is TGTGCCAGCAGCTATAAGATTCCGGGACTAGCGGGAGGTTCCTACGAGCAGTACTTC. It is translated as CASSYKIPGLAGGSYEQYF.

The table lists this clonotype with a few counts. V usage is TRBV5-1 and J usage is TRBJ2-2, with 8 bases that match TRBD1. From germline, CDR1 is SGHRS and CDR2 YFSETQ. This CDR3 spans 15 amino acids. The junction had 5 bases not matched to a gene; V was cut back by 3 bases and J by 4 bases. This chain's CDR3 is CASSSGQASTGELFF. The CDR3 DNA reads TGCGCCAGCAGCTCGGGACAGGCGAGCACCGGGGAGCTGTTTTTT.

This sequence joins TRBV5-4 and TRBJ1-6; 7 nucleotides align to TRBD1. J lost 9 bases, V lost 6 bases, and 15 bases had no gene match. Germline CDR1 and CDR2: SGHNT and YYREEE (reference sequence). The CDR3 length is 16 residues. The CDR3 sequence is CASTPGVTGSGSPLHF. In DNA, the CDR3 is TGTGCCAGCACCCCGGGAGTGACAGGGTCCGGTTCACCCCTCCACTTT.

The CDR3 loop is CATSAQIPGQGYNEQFF. CDR3 coding DNA: TGTGCCACCAGTGCTCAGATACCGGGACAGGGGTACAATGAGCAGTTCTTC. The chain recombines TRBV24-1 with TRBJ2-1; 10 bases match TRBD1. Germline V lookup: CDR1 KGHDR, CDR2 SFDVKD. Trimming cost V 5 bases and J 4 bases; bases outside gene matches: 10. CDR3 size: 17 residues.

The J gene is TRBJ2-1, the V gene TRBV7-2, with 12 bases identical to TRBD2. Germline assignment: CDR1 SGHTA and CDR2 FQGNSA. This CDR3 is 14 amino acids long. With 5 bases clipped from V and 5 bases from J, the junction kept 1 base outside the gene matches. CDR3 in DNA: TGTGCCAGCAGCCGACTAGCGGGGGACAATGAGCAGTTCTTC. It codes for CASSRLAGDNEQFF.

This clonotype was counted between two and nine times. V usage is TRBV2 and J usage is TRBJ2-1, with no clear D. Germline CDR1 is SNHLY and CDR2 is FYNNEI. Deletions cut 1 base from V and 7 bases from J, with 14 bases between. CDR3 length: 15 residues. CDR3 region: CASSEEGLVSNEQFF. CDR3 DNA: TGTGCCAGCAGTGAAGAAGGGCTAGTTTCGAATGAGCAGTTCTTC.

This rearrangement joins TRBV4-1 to TRBJ2-1; 8 bases are shared with TRBD1. V dropped 4 bases and J dropped 5; count of bases not matched to a gene: 7. Germline CDR1 is MGHRA and CDR2 is YSYEKL. The CDR3 runs to 15 residues. CDR3 in DNA: TGCGCCAGCAGCCTCCCAGGGGGCAACCACAATGAGCAGTTCTTC. This codes for CASSLPGGNHNEQFF.

J is TRBJ2-4 and V is TRBV5-1; TRBD2 is a possible D gene (5 bases). Germline V gene data show CDR1 as SGHRS and CDR2 as YFSETQ. The CDR3 is 14 amino acids. Deletions cut 2 bases from V and 13 bases from J, with 19 bases between. The CDR3, as DNA: TGCGCCAGCAGCTTTGAGGGTCGGGGAACGGACCAGTACTTC. Translation: CASSFEGRGTDQYF.

The rearrangement joins TRBV28 to TRBJ2-7, with TRBD1 as a possible D gene (5 bases). The germline V gene has CDR1 MDHEN and CDR2 SYDVKM. V lost 5 bases, J lost 3 bases, and 17 bases lay in between. The CDR3 spans 15 residues. The CDR3 nucleotides read TGTGCCAGCAGTCCCAACCGACAGATCCTCTACGAGCAGTACTTC. This translates into CASSPNRQILYEQYF. The full variable domain, with the rest looked up from reference TRBV28 and TRBJ2-7, is DVKVTQSSRYLVKRTGEKVFLECVQDMDHENMFWYRQDPGLGLRLIYFSYDVKMKEKGDIPEGYSVSREKKERFSLILESASTNQTSMYLCASSPNRQILYEQYFGPGTRLTVT.

This clonotype appeared many times. V gene TRBV28 combines with J gene TRBJ2-6; D not certain. V shed 5 bases and J shed 0 bases, with 20 bases lying between them. The CDR3 extends over 19 amino acids. The germline gives CDR1 MDHEN, CDR2 SYDVKM. DNA for the CDR3: TGTGCCAGCAGTCCAAGGACGGGTCGGACCAGCTCTGGGGCCAACGTCCTGACTTTC. This codes for CASSPRTGRTSSGANVLTF.

This clonotype was detected once. This chain uses TRBV20-1 with TRBJ2-1; maybe TRBD2 (5 bases). The CDR3 has 18 amino acids. CDR1 and CDR2 (germline): DFQATT, SNEGSKA (reference sequence). V was pared by 3 bases and J by 0 bases, with 21 bases between. CDR3 sequence (DNA): TGCAGTGCTAGGGCGCTCGGGATTCCCCGGGACTCCTACAATGAGCAGTTCTTC. It yields the protein CSARALGIPRDSYNEQFF.

The J gene is TRBJ2-3, the V gene TRBV5-1; the match to TRBD1 covers 8 bases. The V gene's germline CDR1 is SGHRS and CDR2 YFSETQ. Germline trimming cut 4 bases from V and 4 bases from J; bases unmatched to any gene: 2. This CDR3 has 13 amino acids. The CDR3 bases are TGCGCCAGCAGCAGGACAGGGTCAGATACGCAGTATTTT. The encoded protein is CASSRTGSDTQYF.

This chain uses TRBV5-1 with TRBJ2-5; 9 nucleotides match TRBD2. The trim removed 3 bases at V and 3 bases at J, leaving 9 bases unmatched. The CDR3 totals 16 residues. Germline loops: CDR1 SGHRS, CDR2 YFSETQ. The CDR3, as DNA: TGCGCCAGCAGCTCCCTAGCGGGACAGAAAAAAGAGACCCAGTACTTC. Encoded protein: CASSSLAGQKKETQYF. The full variable domain, in which reference TRBV5-1 and TRBJ2-5 provide the parts outside the CDR3, is KAGVTQTPRYLIKTRGQQVTLSCSPISGHRSVSWYQQTPGQGLQFLFEYFSETQRNKGNFPGRFSGRQFSNSRSEMNVSTLELGDSALYLCASSSLAGQKKETQYFGPGTRLLVL.

The chain combines TRBV30 with TRBJ1-4; D not certain. CDR1 GTSNPN and CDR2 SVGIG come from the germline V gene (reference sequence). This CDR3 spans 14 amino acids. Between the trimmed V and J ends, which lost 0 bases and 7 bases, there was a span of 12 bases. CDR3: CAWSVATSSEKLFF. The CDR3 DNA reads TGTGCCTGGAGTGTAGCCACCAGCAGTGAAAAACTGTTTTTT.

V and J are TRBV7-9 and TRBJ1-6, with D perhaps matching TRBD1 (5 bases). V was clipped by 1 base and J by 8 bases, with 12 bases between them. The CDR3 contains 15 residues. Per the germline V gene, CDR1 is SEHNR and CDR2 is FQNEAQ (reference sequence). The CDR3 reads CASSLVGGVDSPLHF. CDR3 coding DNA: TGTGCCAGCAGCTTAGTGGGGGGTGTCGATTCACCCCTCCACTTT.